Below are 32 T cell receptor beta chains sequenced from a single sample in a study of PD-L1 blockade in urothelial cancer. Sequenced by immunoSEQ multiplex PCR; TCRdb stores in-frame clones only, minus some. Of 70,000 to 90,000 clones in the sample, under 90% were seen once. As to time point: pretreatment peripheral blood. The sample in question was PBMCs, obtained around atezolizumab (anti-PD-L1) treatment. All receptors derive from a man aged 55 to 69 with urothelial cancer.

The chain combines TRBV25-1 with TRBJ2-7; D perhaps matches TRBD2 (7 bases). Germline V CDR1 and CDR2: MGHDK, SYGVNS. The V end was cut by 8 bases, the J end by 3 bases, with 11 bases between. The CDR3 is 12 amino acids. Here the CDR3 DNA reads TGTGCCAGCGGGGAGGGGGGCTACGAGCAGTACTTC. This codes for CASGEGGYEQYF.

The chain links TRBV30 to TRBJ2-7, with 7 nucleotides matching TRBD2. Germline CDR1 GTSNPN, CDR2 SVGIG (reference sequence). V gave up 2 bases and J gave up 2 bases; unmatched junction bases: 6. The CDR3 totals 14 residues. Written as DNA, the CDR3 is TGTGCCTGGAGTTTCGGGGGGTCCGCCTACGAGCAGTACTTC. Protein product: CAWSFGGSAYEQYF. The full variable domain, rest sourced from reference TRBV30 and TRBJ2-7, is SQTIHQWPATLVQPVGSPLSLECTVEGTSNPNLYWYRQAAGRGLQLLFYSVGIGQISSEVPQNLSASRPQDRQFILSSKKLLLSDSGFYLCAWSFGGSAYEQYFGPGTRLTVT.

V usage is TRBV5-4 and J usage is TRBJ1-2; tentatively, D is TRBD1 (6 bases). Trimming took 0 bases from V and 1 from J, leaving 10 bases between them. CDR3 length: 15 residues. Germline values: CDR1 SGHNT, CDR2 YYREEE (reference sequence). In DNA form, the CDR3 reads TGTGCCAGCAGCTTGGGGGGACATAATAACTATGGCTACACCTTC. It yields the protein CASSLGGHNNYGYTF.

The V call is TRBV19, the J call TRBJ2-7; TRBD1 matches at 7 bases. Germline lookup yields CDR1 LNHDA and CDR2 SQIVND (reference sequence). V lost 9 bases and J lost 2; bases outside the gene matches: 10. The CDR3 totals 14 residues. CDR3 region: CASSPGQRAYEQYF. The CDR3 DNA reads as TGTGCCAGCAGTCCGGGACAGCGAGCCTACGAGCAGTACTTC.

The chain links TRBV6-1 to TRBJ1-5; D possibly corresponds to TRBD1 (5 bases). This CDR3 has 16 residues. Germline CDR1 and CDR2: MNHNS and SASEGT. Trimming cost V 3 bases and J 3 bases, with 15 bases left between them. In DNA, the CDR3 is TGTGCCAGCAGTGAGGCGCGGGACGGACCCAATCAGCCCCAGCATTTT. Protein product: CASSEARDGPNQPQHF.

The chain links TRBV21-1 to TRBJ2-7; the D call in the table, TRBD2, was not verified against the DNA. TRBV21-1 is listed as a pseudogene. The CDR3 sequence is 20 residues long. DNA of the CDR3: TGTGCCAGCAGCAAAAAGTGTACGGGACTCCCGGGGGGCGACGGATACGAGCAGTACTTC. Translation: CASSKKCTGLPGGDGYEQYF.

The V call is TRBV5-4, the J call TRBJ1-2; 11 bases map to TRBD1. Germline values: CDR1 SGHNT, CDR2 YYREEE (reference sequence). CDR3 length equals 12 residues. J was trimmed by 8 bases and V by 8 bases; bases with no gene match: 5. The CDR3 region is CASGQGAEGYTF. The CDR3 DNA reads TGTGCCAGTGGACAGGGGGCCGAGGGCTACACCTTC.

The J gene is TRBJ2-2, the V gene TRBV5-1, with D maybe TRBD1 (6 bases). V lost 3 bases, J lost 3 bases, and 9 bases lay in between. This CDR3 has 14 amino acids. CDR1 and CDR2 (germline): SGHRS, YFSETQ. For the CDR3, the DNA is TGCGCCAGCAGCTCCGACAGGTACACCGGGGAGCTGTTTTTT. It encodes CASSSDRYTGELFF.

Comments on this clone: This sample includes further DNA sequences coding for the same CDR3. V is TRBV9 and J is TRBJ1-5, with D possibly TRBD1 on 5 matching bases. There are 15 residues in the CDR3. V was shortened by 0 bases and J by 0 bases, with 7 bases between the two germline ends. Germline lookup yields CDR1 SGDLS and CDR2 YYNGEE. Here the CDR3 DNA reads TGTGCCAGCAGCGTAGGACAGTATAGCAATCAGCCCCAGCATTTT. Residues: CASSVGQYSNQPQHF.

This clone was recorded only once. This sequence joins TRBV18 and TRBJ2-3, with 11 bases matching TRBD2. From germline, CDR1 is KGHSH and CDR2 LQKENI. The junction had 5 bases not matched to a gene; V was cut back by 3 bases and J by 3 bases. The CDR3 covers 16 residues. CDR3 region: CASSPSLAGGTDTQYF. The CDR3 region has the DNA TGTGCCAGCTCACCGTCTCTAGCGGGAGGTACAGATACGCAGTATTTT.

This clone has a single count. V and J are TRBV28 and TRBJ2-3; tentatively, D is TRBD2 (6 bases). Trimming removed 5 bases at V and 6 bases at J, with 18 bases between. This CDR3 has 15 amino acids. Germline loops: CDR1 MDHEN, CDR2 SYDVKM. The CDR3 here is CASSPYRLGMDTQYF. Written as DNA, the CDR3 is TGTGCCAGCAGTCCCTATAGACTAGGAATGGATACGCAGTATTTT.

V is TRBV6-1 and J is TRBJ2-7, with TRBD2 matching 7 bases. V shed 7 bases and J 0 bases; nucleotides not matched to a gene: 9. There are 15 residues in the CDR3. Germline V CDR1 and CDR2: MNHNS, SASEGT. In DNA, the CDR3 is TGTGCCAGCACCCGGGCCGGGGGGAGCTCCTACGAGCAGTACTTC. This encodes CASTRAGGSSYEQYF.

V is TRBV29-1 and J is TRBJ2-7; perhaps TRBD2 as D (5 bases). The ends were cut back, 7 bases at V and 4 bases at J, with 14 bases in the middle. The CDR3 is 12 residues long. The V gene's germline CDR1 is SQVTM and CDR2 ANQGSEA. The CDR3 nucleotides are TGCAGCGCCACCCAAGGGAGTTACGAGCAGTACTTC. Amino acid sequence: CSATQGSYEQYF.

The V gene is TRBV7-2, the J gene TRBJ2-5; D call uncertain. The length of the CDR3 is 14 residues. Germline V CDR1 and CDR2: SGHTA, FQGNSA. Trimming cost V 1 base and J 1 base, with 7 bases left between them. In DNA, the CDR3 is TGTGCCAGCAGCTTAGACCAGGTCCAAGAGACCCAGTACTTC. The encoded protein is CASSLDQVQETQYF.

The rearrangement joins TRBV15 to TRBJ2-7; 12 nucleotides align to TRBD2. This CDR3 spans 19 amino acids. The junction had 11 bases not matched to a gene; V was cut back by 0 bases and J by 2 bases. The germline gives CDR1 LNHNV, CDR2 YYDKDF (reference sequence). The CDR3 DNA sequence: TGTGCCACCAGCAGAGATGCCGGACTAGCGGGACCTAAAACCTACGAGCAGTACTTC. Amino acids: CATSRDAGLAGPKTYEQYF. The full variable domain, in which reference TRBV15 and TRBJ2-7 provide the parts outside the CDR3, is DAMVIQNPRYQVTQFGKPVTLSCSQTLNHNVMYWYQQKSSQAPKLLFHYYDKDFNNEADTPDNFQSRRPNTSFCFLDIRSPGLGDTAMYLCATSRDAGLAGPKTYEQYFGPGTRLTVT.

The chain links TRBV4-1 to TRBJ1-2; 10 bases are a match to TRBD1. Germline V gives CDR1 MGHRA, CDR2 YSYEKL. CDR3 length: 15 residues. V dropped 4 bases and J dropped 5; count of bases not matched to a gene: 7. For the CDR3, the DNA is TGCGCCAGCAGCCCTCGGACAGGGGGTCGGTATGGCTACACCTTC. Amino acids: CASSPRTGGRYGYTF.

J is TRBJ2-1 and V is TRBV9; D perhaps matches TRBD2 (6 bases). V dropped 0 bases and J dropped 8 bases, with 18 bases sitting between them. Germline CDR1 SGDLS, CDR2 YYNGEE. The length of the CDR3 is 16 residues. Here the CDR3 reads CASSVEAGLGPDEQFF. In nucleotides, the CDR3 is TGTGCCAGCAGCGTAGAAGCGGGCCTGGGTCCGGATGAGCAGTTCTTC.

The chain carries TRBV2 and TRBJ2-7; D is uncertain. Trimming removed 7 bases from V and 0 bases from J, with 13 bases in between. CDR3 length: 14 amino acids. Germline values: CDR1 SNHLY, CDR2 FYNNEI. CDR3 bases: TGTGCCAGCAACGACACCCCCGACTCCTACGAGCAGTACTTC. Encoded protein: CASNDTPDSYEQYF. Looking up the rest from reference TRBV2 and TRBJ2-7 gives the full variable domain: EPEVTQTPSHQVTQMGQEVILRCVPISNHLYFYWYRQILGQKVEFLVSFYNNEISEKSEIFDDQFSVERPDGSNFTLKIRSTKLEDSAMYFCASNDTPDSYEQYFGPGTRLTVT.

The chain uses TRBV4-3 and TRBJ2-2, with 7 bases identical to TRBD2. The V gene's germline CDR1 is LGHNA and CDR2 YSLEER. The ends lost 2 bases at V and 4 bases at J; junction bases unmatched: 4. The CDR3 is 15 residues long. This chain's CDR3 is CASSQRLAFTGELFF. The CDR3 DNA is TGCGCCAGCAGCCAACGACTAGCATTCACCGGGGAGCTGTTTTTT.

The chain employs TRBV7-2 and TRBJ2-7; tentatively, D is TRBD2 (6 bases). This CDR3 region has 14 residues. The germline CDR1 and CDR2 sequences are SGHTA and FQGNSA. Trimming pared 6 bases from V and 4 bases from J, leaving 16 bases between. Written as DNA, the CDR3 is TGTGCCAGCAGTACAGGTTTCCTAGCGTACGAGCAGTACTTC. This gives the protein CASSTGFLAYEQYF.

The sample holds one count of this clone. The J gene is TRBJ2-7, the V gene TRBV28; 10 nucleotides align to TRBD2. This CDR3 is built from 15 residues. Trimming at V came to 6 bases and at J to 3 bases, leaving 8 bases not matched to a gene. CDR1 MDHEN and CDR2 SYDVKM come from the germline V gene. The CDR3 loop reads CASSPGSSGSYEQYF. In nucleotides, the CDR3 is TGTGCCAGCAGCCCGGGATCTAGCGGGAGCTACGAGCAGTACTTC.

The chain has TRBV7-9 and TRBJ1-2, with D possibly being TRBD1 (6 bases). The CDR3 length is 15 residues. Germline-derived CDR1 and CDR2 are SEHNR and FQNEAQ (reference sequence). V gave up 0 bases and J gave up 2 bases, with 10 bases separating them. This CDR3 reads CASSLAGQPNYGYTF. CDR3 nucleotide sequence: TGTGCCAGCAGCTTAGCCGGACAGCCAAACTATGGCTACACCTTC. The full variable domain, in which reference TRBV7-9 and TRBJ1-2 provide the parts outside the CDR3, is DTGVSQNPRHKITKRGQNVTFRCDPISEHNRLYWYRQTLGQGPEFLTYFQNEAQLEKSRLLSDRFSAERPKGSFSTLEIQRTEQGDSAMYLCASSLAGQPNYGYTFGSGTRLTVV.

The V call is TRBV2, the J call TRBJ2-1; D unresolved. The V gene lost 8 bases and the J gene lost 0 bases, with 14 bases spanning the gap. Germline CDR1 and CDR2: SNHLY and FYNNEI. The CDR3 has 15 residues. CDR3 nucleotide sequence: TGTGCCAGCGAACTACCCGAGAGCTCCTACAATGAGCAGTTCTTC. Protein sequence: CASELPESSYNEQFF.

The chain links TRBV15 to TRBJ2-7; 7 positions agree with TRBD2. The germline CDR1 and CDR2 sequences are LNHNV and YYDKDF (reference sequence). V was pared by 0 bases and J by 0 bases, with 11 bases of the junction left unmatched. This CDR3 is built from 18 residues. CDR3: CATSRDRGGLRSSYEQYF. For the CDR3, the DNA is TGTGCCACCAGCAGAGATAGGGGAGGGCTGAGAAGCTCCTACGAGCAGTACTTC.

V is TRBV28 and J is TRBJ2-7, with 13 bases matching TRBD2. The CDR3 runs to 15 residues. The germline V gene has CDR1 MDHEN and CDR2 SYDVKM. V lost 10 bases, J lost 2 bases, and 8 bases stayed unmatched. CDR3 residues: CATWTSGRRTYEQYF. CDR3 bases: TGTGCCACTTGGACTAGCGGGAGACGCACCTACGAGCAGTACTTC.

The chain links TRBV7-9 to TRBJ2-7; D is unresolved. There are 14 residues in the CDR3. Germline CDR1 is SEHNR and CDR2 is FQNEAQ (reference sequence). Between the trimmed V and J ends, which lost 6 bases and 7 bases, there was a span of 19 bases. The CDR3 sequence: CASSPNSGLWEQYF. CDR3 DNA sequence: TGTGCCAGCAGTCCTAACTCCGGGTTGTGGGAGCAGTACTTC.

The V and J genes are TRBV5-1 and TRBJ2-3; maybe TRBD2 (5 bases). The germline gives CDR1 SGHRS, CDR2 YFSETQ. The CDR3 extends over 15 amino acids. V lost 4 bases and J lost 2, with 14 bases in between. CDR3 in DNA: TGCGCCAGCAGCAAAGATCGGGAATCCACAGATACGCAGTATTTT. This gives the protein CASSKDRESTDTQYF.

The CDR3 DNA is TGTGCCAGCAGCCCCGCGGGGGGGACCACTGAAGCTTTCTTT. Protein: CASSPAGGTTEAFF. The chain couples TRBV6-5 to TRBJ1-1, with a weak D call TRBD1 (5 bases). V shed 6 bases and J shed 4 bases, with 15 bases lying between them. Germline CDR1 MNHEY, CDR2 SVGAGI. There are 14 residues in the CDR3.

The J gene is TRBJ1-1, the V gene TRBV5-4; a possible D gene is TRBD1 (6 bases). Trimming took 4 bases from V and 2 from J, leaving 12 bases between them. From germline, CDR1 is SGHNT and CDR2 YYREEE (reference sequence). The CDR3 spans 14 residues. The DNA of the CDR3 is TGTGCCAGCAGCCGCGGACAGATCAACACTGAAGCTTTCTTT. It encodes CASSRGQINTEAFF. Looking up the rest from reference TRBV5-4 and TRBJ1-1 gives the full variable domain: ETGVTQSPTHLIKTRGQQVTLRCSSQSGHNTVSWYQQALGQGPQFIFQYYREEENGRGNFPPRFSGLQFPNYSSELNVNALELDDSALYLCASSRGQINTEAFFGQGTRLTVV.

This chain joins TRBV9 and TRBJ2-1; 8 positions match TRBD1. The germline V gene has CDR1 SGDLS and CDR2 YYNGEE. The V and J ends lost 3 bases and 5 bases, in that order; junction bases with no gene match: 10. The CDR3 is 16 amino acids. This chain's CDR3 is CASSARSGTGNNEQFF. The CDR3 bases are TGTGCCAGCAGCGCCAGATCCGGGACAGGTAACAATGAGCAGTTCTTC.

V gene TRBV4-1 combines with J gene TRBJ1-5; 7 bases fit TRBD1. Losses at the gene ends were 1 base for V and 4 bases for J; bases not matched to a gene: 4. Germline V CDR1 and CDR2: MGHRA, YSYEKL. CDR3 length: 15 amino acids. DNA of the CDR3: TGCGCCAGCAGCCAAGGGACAGGCCCTAATCAGCCCCAGCATTTT. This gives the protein CASSQGTGPNQPQHF.

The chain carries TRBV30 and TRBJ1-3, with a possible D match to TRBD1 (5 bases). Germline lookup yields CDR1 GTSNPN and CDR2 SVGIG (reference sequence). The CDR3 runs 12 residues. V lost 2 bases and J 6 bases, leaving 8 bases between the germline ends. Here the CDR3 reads CAWSMGLNTIYF. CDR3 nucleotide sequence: TGTGCCTGGAGTATGGGACTAAACACCATATATTTT.